The 29 T cell receptor beta chains below all came from one sample that was sequenced in a study of shared clonotypes between healthy human individuals. Measured with immunoSEQ multiplex PCR; TCRdb has only the in-frame clones, and not every one. The sample lists approximately 2.5 million clones; around nine tenths were seen once. The sample taken for sequencing was naive CD4+ T cells sorted from blood. The sample's subset: CD45RA+ positively selected. The receptor set was obtained from a young man in good health.

The rearrangement links TRBV10-1 to TRBJ2-1; D might be TRBD2 (6 bases). From germline, CDR1 is WNHNN and CDR2 SYGVQD (reference sequence). The CDR3 is 11 amino acids. Trimming removed 5 bases at V and 9 bases at J, with 8 bases between. The CDR3 DNA reads as TGCGCCAGCAGTTTCGGGGGTGAGCAGTTCTTC. Translating it yields CASSFGGEQFF.

Of note for this clone: Other DNA variants within this sample encode the same CDR3. The gene calls are TRBV10-3 and TRBJ2-1; 12 bases align to TRBD2. Germline CDR1 reads ENHRY; CDR2 reads SYGVKD. V lost 5 bases to trimming and J lost 4 bases; unmatched junction nucleotides: 3. CDR3 length: 15 amino acids. The DNA for the CDR3 is TGTGCCATCAGTAGACTAGCGGGGGATTACAATGAGCAGTTCTTC. It is translated as CAISRLAGDYNEQFF.

This chain uses TRBV20-1 with TRBJ2-1; possibly TRBD1 or TRBD2 for D (5 bases each). The CDR3 covers 11 residues. V lost 6 bases and J lost 8, with 11 bases in between. Germline CDR1 DFQATT, CDR2 SNEGSKA (reference sequence). The CDR3 nucleotides are TGCAGTGCCGGGACCTTCGATGAGCAGTTCTTC. Amino acids: CSAGTFDEQFF.

The chain employs TRBV27 and TRBJ1-6; 7 nucleotides line up with TRBD1. The CDR3 contains 15 residues. The V gene end was trimmed by 6 bases and the J gene end by 8 bases; junction bases not matched to a gene: 10. Germline CDR1 is MNHEY and CDR2 is SMNVEV (reference sequence). The DNA of the CDR3 is TGTGCCAGCAGCCCCCGGGACAGAAGTTATTCACCCCTCCACTTT. Protein product: CASSPRDRSYSPLHF.

As for this clone: Within the sample, other DNA sequences also encode this same CDR3. The genes are TRBV2 and TRBJ2-1; TRBD2 aligns across 13 bases. Per the germline V gene, CDR1 is SNHLY and CDR2 is FYNNEI. The V and J ends lost 9 bases and 3 bases, in that order; junction bases with no gene match: 2. The CDR3 consists of 14 residues. This CDR3 reads CASGTSGVYNEQFF. Here the CDR3 DNA reads TGTGCCAGTGGGACTAGCGGGGTCTACAATGAGCAGTTCTTC. The variable domain in full, completed from reference TRBV2 and TRBJ2-1, reads EPEVTQTPSHQVTQMGQEVILRCVPISNHLYFYWYRQILGQKVEFLVSFYNNEISEKSEIFDDQFSVERPDGSNFTLKIRSTKLEDSAMYFCASGTSGVYNEQFFGPGTRLTVL.

V usage is TRBV5-6 and J usage is TRBJ2-5, with D possibly TRBD1 on 6 matching bases. The J call may not be correct, given that the DNA end is closer to TRBJ2-7. This CDR3 comprises 14 residues. The germline CDR1 and CDR2 sequences are SGHDT and YYEEEE. This CDR3 reads CASSLVRGRDEQYF. CDR3 bases: TGTGCCAGCAGCTTGGTCAGGGGACGAGACGAGCAGTACTTC.

This chain links TRBV6-5 with TRBJ1-1, with TRBD1 matching over 10 bases. The CDR3 spans 15 residues. The germline V gene encodes CDR1 MNHEY and CDR2 SVGAGI. V lost 3 bases and J lost 6; bases outside the gene matches: 7. CDR3 loop: CASSYAGQGMAEAFF. The CDR3 nucleotides read TGTGCCAGCAGTTATGCGGGACAGGGGATGGCTGAAGCTTTCTTT.

The chain joins TRBV6-5 to TRBJ1-1; 10 bases map to TRBD1. The V gene end was trimmed by 6 bases and the J gene end by 4 bases; junction bases not matched to a gene: 5. The germline gives CDR1 MNHEY, CDR2 SVGAGI. The CDR3 sequence is 14 residues long. CDR3 region: CASRTGQGPTEAFF. The CDR3, as DNA: TGTGCCAGCAGGACGGGACAGGGGCCCACTGAAGCTTTCTTT.

The J gene is TRBJ2-5, the V gene TRBV6-1; D remains ambiguous. The V end lost 8 bases, the J end lost 2 bases, and 12 bases lay between the germline ends. Germline V CDR1 and CDR2: MNHNS, SASEGT. This CDR3 comprises 13 residues. CDR3 amino acids: CASSWVDQETQYF. The CDR3 region has the DNA TGTGCCAGCTCATGGGTAGATCAAGAGACCCAGTACTTC.

This clone occurred a few times. Additional DNA sequences in this sample encode the identical CDR3. The chain uses TRBV2 and TRBJ1-4; TRBD1 matches 9 bases. This CDR3 comprises 13 residues. Per germline, CDR1 SNHLY and CDR2 FYNNEI. The V segment lost 6 bases and the J segment 7 bases; nucleotides outside the gene matches: 3. The CDR3 nucleotides read TGTGCCAGCAGGGGACAGGGAGTTGAAAAACTGTTTTTT. This translates into CASRGQGVEKLFF. Filled out from reference TRBV2 and TRBJ1-4, the complete variable domain reads EPEVTQTPSHQVTQMGQEVILRCVPISNHLYFYWYRQILGQKVEFLVSFYNNEISEKSEIFDDQFSVERPDGSNFTLKIRSTKLEDSAMYFCASRGQGVEKLFFGSGTQLSVL.

This sequence joins TRBV5-1 and TRBJ2-7; perhaps TRBD2 as D (6 bases). This CDR3 is built from 14 residues. Trimming cost V 4 bases and J 1 base, with 12 bases left between them. The germline gives CDR1 SGHRS, CDR2 YFSETQ. The CDR3 region is CASSPGDRSYEQYF. The CDR3 region has the DNA TGCGCCAGCAGCCCGGGGGACCGATCCTACGAGCAGTACTTC.

This chain joins TRBV2 and TRBJ2-7; 7 nucleotides agree with TRBD2. The CDR3 length is 14 residues. Per the germline V gene, CDR1 is SNHLY and CDR2 is FYNNEI. Losses at the gene ends were 5 bases for V and 2 bases for J; bases not matched to a gene: 6. CDR3 sequence reads: CASSLGRVAYEQYF. The DNA of the CDR3 is TGTGCCAGCAGTCTAGGGAGGGTGGCCTACGAGCAGTACTTC.

The V and J genes are TRBV6-1 and TRBJ1-2; TRBD1 matches at 9 bases. The length of the CDR3 is 15 residues. Trimming cost V 4 bases and J 2 bases; bases outside gene matches: 5. Germline assignment: CDR1 MNHNS and CDR2 SASEGT. CDR3 nucleotides: TGTGCCAGCAGTGGGACAGGGGCGCAGAACTATGGCTACACCTTC. Translated: CASSGTGAQNYGYTF.

CDR3 loop: CASLSIMPPSPLHF. CDR3 nucleotides: TGTGCCAGCCTGAGTATTATGCCCCCTTCACCCCTCCACTTT. This chain connects TRBV6-5 to TRBJ1-6; D ambiguous. Trimming shortened V by 8 bases and J by 9 bases, and 17 bases separated the two germline ends. The V gene's germline CDR1 is MNHEY and CDR2 SVGAGI. This CDR3 has 14 residues.

This sequence joins TRBV11-2 and TRBJ2-7; 9 nucleotides match TRBD2. The length of the CDR3 is 18 residues. Per germline, CDR1 SGHAT and CDR2 FQNNGV. The junction had 14 bases not matched to a gene; V was cut back by 2 bases and J by 3 bases. The CDR3 region is CASSLRTSPGLAIYEQYF. Here the CDR3 DNA reads TGTGCCAGCAGCTTACGGACATCCCCGGGACTAGCCATCTACGAGCAGTACTTC.

The rearrangement uses TRBV5-6 and TRBJ2-7, with a tentative D call TRBD1 (6 bases). Germline assignment: CDR1 SGHDT and CDR2 YYEEEE. The V end was cut by 0 bases, the J end by 0 bases, with 13 bases between. There are 16 residues in the CDR3. The DNA of the CDR3 is TGTGCCAGCAGCTTGGTCCCGGGACACTTCTCCTACGAGCAGTACTTC. As protein: CASSLVPGHFSYEQYF.

This chain uses TRBV6-5 with TRBJ1-6; the D is unclear. From germline, CDR1 is MNHEY and CDR2 SVGAGI. The ends were cut back, 4 bases at V and 13 bases at J, with 20 bases in the middle. This CDR3 is built from 15 residues. CDR3 nucleotides: TGTGCCAGCAGTTTACTCTCACTCATGGCCTCTCCCCTCCACTTT. Its protein product is CASSLLSLMASPLHF.

Of note for this clone: Other DNA sequences within the sample encode an identical CDR3. V is TRBV2 and J is TRBJ2-1, with 8 bases aligning to TRBD1. Germline assignment: CDR1 SNHLY and CDR2 FYNNEI. With 7 bases clipped from V and 0 bases from J, the junction kept 5 bases outside the gene matches. The CDR3 runs to 15 residues. CDR3: CASTSDRGSYNEQFF. DNA of the CDR3: TGTGCCAGCACTTCCGACAGGGGCTCCTACAATGAGCAGTTCTTC.

This chain connects TRBV7-9 to TRBJ2-5; TRBD1 aligns across 7 bases. V shed 3 bases and J 2 bases; nucleotides not matched to a gene: 6. The CDR3 is 15 amino acids. Germline V gene data show CDR1 as SEHNR and CDR2 as FQNEAQ (reference sequence). The CDR3 protein is CASSFSRQGQETQYF. The CDR3 region has the DNA TGTGCCAGCAGCTTCTCCAGACAGGGACAAGAGACCCAGTACTTC. The full variable domain, with the rest looked up from reference TRBV7-9 and TRBJ2-5, is DTGVSQNPRHKITKRGQNVTFRCDPISEHNRLYWYRQTLGQGPEFLTYFQNEAQLEKSRLLSDRFSAERPKGSFSTLEIQRTEQGDSAMYLCASSFSRQGQETQYFGPGTRLLVL.

With regard to this clone: Other DNA sequences from this sample encode an identical CDR3 as well. V usage is TRBV5-4 and J usage is TRBJ2-2; maybe TRBD1 (5 bases). The CDR3 length is 14 residues. Per germline, CDR1 SGHNT and CDR2 YYREEE (reference sequence). Trimming removed 4 bases at V and 2 bases at J, with 9 bases between. The chain's CDR3 is CASSLQGNTGELFF. CDR3 DNA: TGTGCCAGCAGCCTCCAGGGAAACACCGGGGAGCTGTTTTTT.

Comment on this clone: Distinct nucleotide sequences in the sample also encode this CDR3. V usage is TRBV4-2 and J usage is TRBJ2-3, with 14 bases aligning to TRBD2. Germline CDR1 is LGHNA and CDR2 is YNFKEQ. Germline trimming cut 1 base from V and 2 bases from J; bases unmatched to any gene: 2. This CDR3 is 17 amino acids long. The DNA of the CDR3 is TGTGCCAGCAGCCAAGGGACTAGCGGGGGGTCCACAGATACGCAGTATTTT. Translating gives CASSQGTSGGSTDTQYF.

This CDR3 reads CASRLTGPTNEKLFF. CDR3 bases: TGTGCCAGCAGATTGACAGGTCCCACTAATGAAAAACTGTTTTTT. The chain uses TRBV2 and TRBJ1-4, with D maybe TRBD1 (6 bases). V dropped 6 bases and J dropped 2 bases, with 13 bases sitting between them. The CDR3 length is 15 residues. Germline V gives CDR1 SNHLY, CDR2 FYNNEI.

The chain combines TRBV11-2 with TRBJ1-1; D perhaps matches TRBD1 (5 bases). The CDR3 length is 13 residues. Germline V gene sequence: CDR1 SGHAT, CDR2 FQNNGV. The V and J ends lost 6 bases and 12 bases respectively, with 20 bases between them. CDR3 amino acids: CASSVGEVGLSFF. The CDR3 DNA reads TGTGCCAGCAGTGTAGGGGAGGTGGGTCTTTCTTTCTTT.

This clone was seen only a few times. Other DNA sequences in the same sample also yield this CDR3. This chain joins TRBV5-1 and TRBJ2-1; D is unresolved. Trimming shortened V by 0 bases and J by 9 bases, and 4 bases separated the two germline ends. This CDR3 is 11 amino acids long. The germline V gene has CDR1 SGHRS and CDR2 YFSETQ. The CDR3 sequence is CASSLGPEQFF. For the CDR3, the DNA is TGCGCCAGCAGCTTGGGGCCTGAGCAGTTCTTC.

The chain combines TRBV13 with TRBJ2-2, with TRBD2 identical over 7 bases. With 4 bases clipped from V and 2 bases from J, the junction kept 10 bases outside the gene matches. The length of the CDR3 is 17 residues. Germline loops: CDR1 PRHDT, CDR2 FYEKMQ (reference sequence). DNA for the CDR3: TGTGCCAGCAGCTCCGGCGGAGCGGGGTTAAACACCGGGGAGCTGTTTTTT. This codes for CASSSGGAGLNTGELFF.

The CDR3 DNA sequence: TGTGCCACCAGCAGTGGGGACCGGGCTGAAGCTTTCTTT. It codes for CATSSGDRAEAFF. The chain employs TRBV15 and TRBJ1-1, with D possibly TRBD1 on 5 matching bases. This CDR3 is 13 amino acids long. Trimming left V 3 bases short and J 6 bases short, with 11 bases between. The V gene's germline CDR1 is LNHNV and CDR2 YYDKDF (reference sequence). Full variable domain (missing parts from reference TRBV15 and TRBJ1-1): DAMVIQNPRYQVTQFGKPVTLSCSQTLNHNVMYWYQQKSSQAPKLLFHYYDKDFNNEADTPDNFQSRRPNTSFCFLDIRSPGLGDTAMYLCATSSGDRAEAFFGQGTRLTVV.

The chain joins TRBV30 to TRBJ1-2; no definite D call. CDR1 is GTSNPN and CDR2 is SVGIG in the germline V gene (reference sequence). V dropped 5 bases and J dropped 1 base, with 2 bases sitting between them. This CDR3 has 10 amino acids. The CDR3: CAWRNYGYTF. CDR3 bases: TGTGCCTGGCGTAACTATGGCTACACCTTC. Complete variable domain (other parts from reference TRBV30 and TRBJ1-2): SQTIHQWPATLVQPVGSPLSLECTVEGTSNPNLYWYRQAAGRGLQLLFYSVGIGQISSEVPQNLSASRPQDRQFILSSKKLLLSDSGFYLCAWRNYGYTFGSGTRLTVV.

This chain uses TRBV4-2 with TRBJ2-5; 12 bases match TRBD1. The length of the CDR3 is 16 residues. V shed 4 bases, J shed 6 bases, and the junction held 9 bases outside the gene matches. CDR1 is LGHNA, CDR2 YNFKEQ, per germline. CDR3 in amino acids: CASSLSPGQGAKTQYF. CDR3 nucleotide sequence: TGTGCCAGCAGCCTATCACCGGGACAGGGGGCAAAGACCCAGTACTTC.

The sample holds one count of this clone. At the DNA level, this CDR3 is encoded by other sequences in the same sample as well. This rearrangement joins TRBV6-6 to TRBJ1-1; D unclear. The germline V gene has CDR1 MNHNY and CDR2 SVGAGI (reference sequence). The CDR3 is made up of 13 amino acids. Trimming removed 0 bases from V and 3 bases from J, with 5 bases in between. The CDR3 bases are TGTGCCAGCAGTTACTCCAGAGACACTGAAGCTTTCTTT. The encoded protein is CASSYSRDTEAFF.